This T cell receptor beta chain was profiled in a study of T cells after yellow fever vaccination. Germline CDR1 is SEHNR and CDR2 is FQNEAQ (reference sequence). This CDR3 comprises 14 residues. V was trimmed by 7 bases and J by 6 bases, leaving 17 bases between them. This clonotype turned up a few times. TCRdb recomputed calls from the 5' RACE reads with MiXCR, one row per CDR3 protein. The data show some 300,000 distinct CDR3 sequences, 7.5% to 9% seen once. The chain employs TRBV7-9 and TRBJ2-3, with D perhaps TRBD2 (5 bases). The sequencing here drew on CD4+ T cells sorted from PBMCs, taken 5 days after the yellow fever booster vaccination. The sequence was obtained from a young man who received the YFV17D yellow fever vaccine. CDR3 nucleotide sequence: TGTGCCAGCACCAGACCCGGCGGGTGTGATACGCAGTATTTT. Translated: CASTRPGGCDTQYF.